This T cell receptor (beta chain) was observed in a study of cytomegalovirus exposure and HLA in healthy donors. Regarding the study as a whole: Being indistinguishable, some V segments were excluded, TRBV6-2 and TRBV6-3 among them. Rare TCR sequences dominated, though some public TCRs recurred in many donors. The study recorded about 150 TCR beta chains that were cytomegalovirus-associated.

This clone appeared a few times. Its antigen is unidentified. V was trimmed by 2 bases and J by 3 bases, leaving 11 bases between them. The CDR3 is made up of 15 amino acids. The germline V gene has CDR1 MNHEY and CDR2 SMNVEV (reference sequence). The PCR employed 60 Vbeta primers together with 13 Jbeta primers. Data came from immunoSEQ multiplex PCR; TCRdb stores just in-frame clones and leaves some out. The sample lists about 64,000 clones; approximately 70% were seen once. The V call is TRBV27, the J call TRBJ1-5; D perhaps matches TRBD1 (5 bases). The TCR was taken from a male donor in good health and CMV-seropositive. Sequences were obtained from PBMCs. The CDR3 region is CASSLTRGFNQPQHF. DNA for the CDR3: TGTGCCAGCAGTTTAACAAGGGGCTTCAATCAGCCCCAGCATTTT.